The rows below give T cell receptor beta chains drawn from one sample of a study of tumor-infiltrating lymphocytes in oesophageal squamous cell carcinoma. TCRdb fed the PCR reads into MiXCR, producing one record per CDR3 protein. The table records about 18,000 distinct CDR3 sequences, 35% to 45% of them present only once. The sample consisted of esophageal tumor tissue. The receptor source for this set is a male donor with esophageal squamous cell carcinoma. Each CDR3 is given with its conserved first and last residue. A D gene is named only where the DNA matches it firmly. Where a row states a size, it is once, few, many or the class of an expanded clone; other rows omit it.

V	D	size	J	CDR3	DNA
TRBV5-4	.	many	TRBJ2-7	CASSTTGAPYEQYF	TGTGCCAGCAGCACGACAGGAGCTCCCTACGAGCAGTACTTC
TRBV12-3/TRBV12-4	.	.	TRBJ2-5	CASTPQGGFLGELYF	TGTGCCAGCACACCGCAGGGTGGGTTCCTCGGGGAGCTGTACTTC
TRBV20-1	TRBD1	.	TRBJ2-5	CSVPGQGGETQYF	TGCAGTGTCCCGGGACAGGGAGGGGAGACCCAGTACTTC
TRBV7-9	.	medium-sized	TRBJ2-3	CASSLAVLAPTRTDTQYF	TGTGCCAGCAGCTTAGCGGTGCTAGCTCCCACCCGGACAGATACGCAGTATTTT
TRBV7-2	TRBD1	.	TRBJ1-2	CASSLLGTGDGYTF	TGTGCCAGCAGCTTACTCGGGACAGGGGACGGCTACACCTTC
TRBV6-1	.	many	TRBJ1-3	CASSYQPIYF	TGTGCCAGCAGTTATCAGCCCATATATTTT
TRBV7-2	.	.	TRBJ2-3	CASSLGFAITDTQYF	TGTGCCAGCAGCTTAGGGTTTGCTATCACAGATACGCAGTATTTT
TRBV12-3/TRBV12-4	.	medium-sized	TRBJ1-1	CASSPENGGTEAFF	TGTGCCAGCAGTCCGGAAAACGGGGGCACTGAAGCTTTCTTT
TRBV7-2	.	medium-sized	TRBJ2-2	CASSFGQHTGELFF	TGTGCCAGCAGCTTCGGACAGCACACCGGGGAGCTGTTTTTT
TRBV6-1	TRBD2	few	TRBJ2-7	CASTGRILAGAGEQYF	TGTGCCAGCACGGGGAGAATACTAGCGGGAGCTGGCGAGCAGTACTTC
TRBV12-3/TRBV12-4	.	many	TRBJ1-2	CASSLALRGWGFISSYGYTF	TGTGCCAGCAGTTTAGCGCTGCGAGGGTGGGGGTTCATCTCTAGCTATGGCTACACCTTC
TRBV5-3	TRBD1	few	TRBJ2-7	CASSMTGTGGETQYF	TGTGCCAGCAGCATGACCGGGACAGGGGGTGAGACCCAGTACTTT
TRBV12-3/TRBV12-4	.	.	TRBJ2-1	CASSVLGDTQFF	TGTGCCAGCAGTGTACTGGGGGATACGCAGTTCTTC